This T cell receptor beta chain was retrieved from a study of cytomegalovirus exposure and HLA in healthy donors (dated by TCRdb to between 2016 and 2019). Regarding the study in general: In an earlier analysis of some 610 of the donors, 276 Gb of sequence data and 90 million to 130 million unique TCR beta sequences from about 180 million T cells were reported. In the later analysis, no new phenotypic data were used to find candidate immune exposures; instead, reliance was placed on TCR beta sequences and their occurrence across donors. In a later analysis, previously published TCR beta repertoires from 550 to 750 donors were re-analyzed and high-resolution HLA genotyping was added so that TCR occurrence patterns could be studied. HLA typing covered class I and class II loci at four-digit resolution. Donor age, sex, ethnicity and CMV serostatus were compiled together with the repertoire data. The T cell repertoires of some 670 subjects were profiled by immunosequencing and related to cytomegalovirus serostatus. A separate validation cohort of some 130 different subjects was used in addition to the roughly 670-subject first cohort. In a later genetic analysis, genome-wide SNP genotypes for about 65% of the roughly 670 donors were used, and that subset was treated as a discovery cohort. Every repertoire in the discovery cohort had been generated on one and the same sequencing platform. In an earlier analysis of a few hundred of the donors, high-throughput TCR beta sequencing was used to judge whether each TCR beta V gene segment behaved as functional or pseudogenic. Around 300 gigabases of sequencing data and 78 million or so unique TCR sequences were included in an early release covering about 700 HLA-typed donors. Roughly five DR-DQ haplotypes were handled as single units for association and clustering, since linkage in the cohort was strong. High-throughput TCR immunosequencing, statistical association of individual TCRs with disease status, and machine learning were combined to predict cytomegalovirus infection status. The study aimed to test whether cataloging public T cell receptors could reveal signatures of past pathogen exposure. Typing coverage varied by locus: about 620-640 donors for A, B, C, DRB1 and DQB1; approximately 500 for DQA1; approximately 570 for DPA1; approximately 490 for DPB1. Of the 300 to 400 genotyped donors, 65% to 90% fell in the genetic ancestry cluster associated with self-reported Caucasian donors. Among around 400 genotyped donors of the cohort, an average of approximately 240,000 unique TCR beta nucleotide sequences was sequenced per donor, of which roughly 17% were non-productive. Study-wide conclusions, independent of this receptor: In vitro tests confirmed that a few of the cytomegalovirus-associated TCR beta chains recognize cytomegalovirus antigens. The authors suggested that the approach could potentially be generalized to other disease states and immunological phenotypes. In a later analysis, the rate of TCR association differed among HLA loci, with DRB1 alleles having the most associated TCRs and HLA-C alleles having the fewest. Because HLA typing was missing for some donors at each locus, association tests included only the typed subset. About 15 rarely observed V segments, including chromosome 9 orphons, were excluded from the earlier analysis of just under 600 of the donors because counts were too low. The sequencing pipeline was judged likely to have produced a cluster of highly shared sequence variants as a technical artifact. According to a later analysis, parvovirus B19, influenza, CMV and Epstein-Barr virus appeared linked to several top co-occurrence clusters. A later genetic analysis reported fewer N-insertions in productive TCRs among donors in an Asian-associated ancestry cluster than the roughly 620-donor mean. Across donors, most TCR sequences were observed very rarely, whereas some public TCRs were present in many individuals. A later genetic analysis associated a missense DCLRE1C variant with V-gene and J-gene trimming of TCR beta chains, and an independent cohort replicated the association. The study gave a list of 150 to 200 TCR beta chains associated with cytomegalovirus. Assigning TCR associations to individual alleles was difficult when HLA alleles, especially DR and DQ, strongly co-occurred. In this cohort, only TCR beta chains were sequenced, and detectable features were limited by the absence of alpha or paired-chain data. Correlated functional status among segregating V segments might reflect linkage disequilibrium, but an unknown experimental factor could not be ruled out. Some IMGT-functional V segments, including TRBV6-2 and TRBV6-3, could not be distinguished by the 87-base-pair reads and were therefore excluded. Immune exposure information for the cohort was limited to CMV serostatus. A further reported finding was that TCR beta sequences accurately predicted the HLA-A and HLA-B alleles for most subjects in the first cohort. The classifier was reported to diagnose cytomegalovirus status with high specificity and sensitivity in both the original cohort and the validation cohort. Specific HLA alleles were associated with 15,000 to 20,000 TCR beta sequences at a false discovery rate of 0.05 in a later analysis. In an earlier analysis of about 550 of the donors, most TCR beta V segments were observed in productive rearrangements about 90% or about 30% of the time, broadly matching IMGT annotations. In a later analysis, most CMV-associated TCR beta chains were found to appear HLA-restricted, with HLA associations seemingly driven largely by CMV exposure. A later analysis found that HLA-associated TCR beta chains were more clonally expanded and had lower generation probabilities than equally common non-associated chains. Roughly uniform sequencing depth across donors was assumed in presence/absence analyses, although this assumption may not hold.

The germline V and J ends show losses of 1 base and 3 bases respectively, and no gene match explains 11 bases of the junction. Including the terminal cysteine and phenylalanine, the CDR3 comprises 19 residues. The only DNA kept is the CDR3, 57 bases in frame from the first base. CDR1 is given as SGHDN and CDR2 as FVKESK, both from the germline V gene. Comment on this clone: What this receptor recognizes is not known. One base away there is no much larger clone; base qualities are not given.

Receptor amplification or capture employed the immunoSEQ multiplex PCR assay. The multiplex PCR relied on a mix of 60 forward primers for TCR Vbeta segments and 13 reverse primers for TCR Jbeta segments. Amplification of the CDR3 region of rearranged TCR beta genes was performed with a multiplex PCR assay on genomic DNA. On the Illumina HiSeq System, the amplified TCR beta libraries were sequenced as 87-base-pair reads. In the original analysis: In a later analysis, tens of millions of unique TCR beta chains were counted across the 500 to 850 repertoires, and roughly 10 million of these chains were shared by at least two donors. To remove PCR and sequencing errors, raw reads were error-corrected and collapsed into unique sequences using a nearest-neighbor algorithm that merged closely related sequences. V, D and J gene segments were assigned by aligning CDR3 sequences to IMGT reference sequences. For a sequence to be retained, at least a six-nucleotide match to both a V gene segment and a J gene segment was required. Rearrangements were called productive when the CDR3 lacked stop codons and stayed in frame with V and J; all others were non-productive. CDR3 was defined by IMGT convention, running from the second conserved V-encoded cysteine to the conserved J-encoded phenylalanine. Sequences without an unambiguous match to a single V gene segment were excluded from the earlier analysis of about 640 of the donors. In an earlier analysis of several hundred of the donors, V segments were called functional above 56.7% productive rearrangements and were called segregating when the between-donor standard deviation exceeded 5%. A statistical classification framework was developed to diagnose cytomegalovirus status using the catalog of TCR beta chain sequences. In a later analysis, V and J genes were assigned by comparing TCR nucleotide sequences against IMGT/GENE-DB human TR gene sequences. In a later analysis, CDR3 sequences and most-parsimonious VDJ recombination scenarios were assigned using the TCRdist pipeline. A later analysis defined each TCR beta chain by its CDR3 amino acid sequence plus V-gene family, and excluded reads lacking a unique V-gene family. To address suspected cross-contamination and a sequencing artifact, a later analysis removed several hundred highly shared, low-generation-probability nucleotide sequences. For each public chain, a later analysis derived a clonal expansion index from normalized ranks of inferred template counts within each repertoire. Generation probabilities in a later analysis came from a VDJ recombination model fitted to out-of-frame rearrangements, and those results were checked against IGoR. In a later analysis, TCR-TCR, TCR-HLA and TCR-CMV co-occurrence was scored with hypergeometric tests, and a repertoire-size bias correction was applied to TCR pairs. A later analysis estimated false discovery rates by permuting HLA or CMV assignments 20 times. In a later analysis, co-occurring TCRs were grouped using DBSCAN, and TCRdist sequence similarity was added for clustering within HLA-allele-positive subsets. Repertoires with fewer than 30,000 or more than 120,000 public chains were left out of co-occurrence clustering, as were five repertoires with anomalous nucleotide sharing. TCRdb holds this immuneACCESS table with in-frame rearrangements only. Some clones are missing; in checked studies, unresolved V genes explain under half, and the rest has no known cause. The D gene and trimming were derived from the DNA, and the V and J assignments and clone size from that table. The sample table contains approximately 88,000 clones; only one count was recorded for more than 70% of them. The ten largest make up roughly 2% of the sample.

In total, roughly 670 healthy bone marrow donors made up the cohort. At the time of sampling, all cohort members were nominally healthy, though unrecorded immune exposures were likely present. The donor tested CMV seronegative and was one of the 352 seronegative cohort members. A peripheral blood sample was provided by each donor, and peripheral blood mononuclear cells were used for TCR beta sequencing. The Qiagen DNeasy Blood Extraction Kit was used to extract genomic DNA from the blood cell samples. The receptor was derived from a man younger than 35 in good health and CMV-seronegative. Here the chain combines TRBV14 and TRBJ2-3; 12 bases in the middle match TRBD2. The sequencing sample was made of PBMCs. The DNA sequence is TGTGCCAGCAGCCAAGCTCCTAGCGGGGGGGCATTTCTTACAGATACGCAGTATTTT. It translates as CASSQAPSGGAFLTDTQYF.